Following are 15 T cell receptor beta chains from one sample sequenced in a study of shared clonotypes between healthy human individuals. Assay: immunoSEQ multiplex PCR; the TCRdb copy retains only in-frame clones and omits some. The sample lists about 2.2 million clones, 80% to 95% seen once, with about 1.7% in the top ten. Only CD45RO-negative cells positively selected for CCR7 counted as naive CD8 cells, so terminally differentiated effector memory CD45RA+ cells were excluded. Sequencing used naive CD8+ T cells from PBMCs. Receptor source: a man younger than 35 in good health. Some clones in this sample may be carry-over from other donors' samples.

The sample holds one count of this clone. CDR3 sequence (DNA): TGCAGCGTTGAAACGGGACTAGCCGCTTGGCAGTTCTTC. Protein: CSVETGLAAWQFF. The chain combines TRBV29-1 with TRBJ2-1; 9 bases align to TRBD2. Germline V CDR1 and CDR2: SQVTM, ANQGSEA. The CDR3 is 13 residues long. V was clipped by 2 bases and J by 12 bases; unmatched bases: 8.

This chain uses TRBV6-1 with TRBJ1-2; unclear D gene. V gave up 0 bases and J gave up 3 bases, with 17 bases separating them. The CDR3 length is 17 residues. The germline V gene encodes CDR1 MNHNS and CDR2 SASEGT. As DNA, the CDR3 is TGTGCCAGCAGTGAAGCAATCTCGGACGAGGCGGACTATGGCTACACCTTC. Residues: CASSEAISDEADYGYTF.

The chain couples TRBV9 to TRBJ2-1; 8 bases fit TRBD1. Trimming cost V 1 base and J 8 bases; bases outside gene matches: 8. Germline CDR1 is SGDLS and CDR2 is YYNGEE. This CDR3 has 15 amino acids. The CDR3: CASSVWESGGHEQFF. The DNA for the CDR3 is TGTGCCAGCAGCGTATGGGAGTCAGGGGGCCATGAGCAGTTCTTC.

The rearrangement uses TRBV27 and TRBJ2-3, with D uncertain. Per the germline V gene, CDR1 is MNHEY and CDR2 is SMNVEV (reference sequence). V lost 5 bases to trimming and J lost 13 bases, with 16 bases between them. This CDR3 contains 12 residues. CDR3 coding DNA: TGTGCCAGCAGTCTCCAGGACCGTATAGAGTATTTT. Residues: CASSLQDRIEYF.

The V gene is TRBV11-3, the J gene TRBJ2-2; D ambiguous. Deletions cut 4 bases from V and 6 bases from J, with 12 bases between. Per germline, CDR1 SGHNT and CDR2 YENEEA. The CDR3 totals 14 residues. In DNA, the CDR3 is TGTGCCAGCAGCTCCAGAGACGGGCCCGGGGAGCTGTTTTTT. This codes for CASSSRDGPGELFF.

About this clone itself: Other DNA sequences in this specimen translate into the identical CDR3. The chain joins TRBV7-6 to TRBJ2-7, with 9 nucleotides matching TRBD1. The CDR3 covers 14 residues. The V gene's germline CDR1 is SGHVS and CDR2 FNYEAQ. With V trimmed by 5 bases and J by 4 bases, 6 bases remained unmatched. CDR3 DNA sequence: TGTGCCAGCAGCCCCGGGACAGGGTCATACGAGCAGTACTTC. As protein: CASSPGTGSYEQYF. The whole variable domain, remainder taken from reference TRBV7-6 and TRBJ2-7, is GAGVSQSPRYKVTKRGQDVALRCDPISGHVSLYWYRQALGQGPEFLTYFNYEAQQDKSGLPNDRFSAERPEGSISTLTIQRTEQRDSAMYRCASSPGTGSYEQYFGPGTRLTVT.

This chain connects TRBV28 to TRBJ1-1; D possibly corresponds to TRBD1 (5 bases). Deletions cut 5 bases from V and 1 base from J, with 11 bases between. This CDR3 has 14 residues. CDR1 and CDR2 (germline): MDHEN, SYDVKM. Here the CDR3 DNA reads TGTGCCAGCAGTAGGGGTGGGGAGAACACTGAAGCTTTCTTT. It translates to CASSRGGENTEAFF. The variable domain in full, completed from reference TRBV28 and TRBJ1-1, reads DVKVTQSSRYLVKRTGEKVFLECVQDMDHENMFWYRQDPGLGLRLIYFSYDVKMKEKGDIPEGYSVSREKKERFSLILESASTNQTSMYLCASSRGGENTEAFFGQGTRLTVV.

The chain joins TRBV7-9 to TRBJ1-1; no clear D gene. The CDR3 runs to 15 residues. Trimming shortened V by 0 bases and J by 0 bases, and 8 bases separated the two germline ends. Germline V gene lookup returns CDR1 SEHNR and CDR2 FQNEAQ (reference sequence). CDR3 protein: CASSLAALMNTEAFF. DNA for the CDR3: TGTGCCAGCAGCTTAGCGGCTCTCATGAACACTGAAGCTTTCTTT.

This clone was recorded once. V usage is TRBV29-1 and J usage is TRBJ2-1; TRBD2 might be the D (5 bases). Germline V CDR1 and CDR2: SQVTM, ANQGSEA. The CDR3 has 13 residues. V gave up 2 bases and J gave up 2 bases, with 7 bases separating them. The CDR3 sequence is CSVEWTPYNEQFF. The DNA for the CDR3 is TGCAGCGTTGAATGGACTCCCTACAATGAGCAGTTCTTC.

The V and J genes are TRBV5-1 and TRBJ2-7; no firm D call. The CDR3 covers 12 residues. Germline CDR1 is SGHRS and CDR2 is YFSETQ. Trimming removed 4 bases at V and 6 bases at J, with 11 bases between. The CDR3 DNA reads as TGCGCCAGCAGCATAAGACCCGGCGAGCAGTACTTC. This gives the protein CASSIRPGEQYF.

Concerning this clone: This sample includes further DNA sequences coding for the same CDR3. The chain links TRBV7-9 to TRBJ2-7, with D perhaps matching TRBD1 (6 bases). Germline-derived CDR1 and CDR2 are SEHNR and FQNEAQ (reference sequence). The V gene lost 5 bases and the J gene lost 2 bases, with 10 bases spanning the gap. CDR3 size: 13 residues. The CDR3 sequence: CASSPRTAYEQYF. Written as DNA, the CDR3 is TGTGCCAGCAGCCCCCGGACAGCCTACGAGCAGTACTTC.

This clone was recorded once. This chain links TRBV19 with TRBJ2-3, with TRBD2 matching over 11 bases. The germline V gene encodes CDR1 LNHDA and CDR2 SQIVND (reference sequence). The CDR3 spans 16 residues. With V trimmed by 4 bases and J by 1 base, 4 bases remained unmatched. The CDR3 DNA reads TGTGCCAGTAGTACCAGACTAGCGGGACGCACAGATACGCAGTATTTT. Translating gives CASSTRLAGRTDTQYF.

This clone appeared a single time. The rearrangement uses TRBV27 and TRBJ2-7, with D unresolved. Germline V lookup: CDR1 MNHEY, CDR2 SMNVEV (reference sequence). The CDR3 runs to 14 residues. The V and J ends lost 3 bases and 0 bases respectively, with 9 bases between them. The CDR3 DNA sequence: TGTGCCAGCAGTTTGGCGCCGGGCTCCTACGAGCAGTACTTC. Protein: CASSLAPGSYEQYF.

V usage is TRBV6-1 and J usage is TRBJ2-2; the D call may be TRBD1 or TRBD2 (5 bases each). The CDR3 spans 15 residues. Germline CDR1 reads MNHNS; CDR2 reads SASEGT. The V gene lost 7 bases and the J gene lost 6 bases, with 18 bases spanning the gap. CDR3 region: CASTKTREYAGELFF. The CDR3 DNA follows: TGTGCCAGCACTAAGACCAGGGAGTACGCCGGGGAGCTGTTTTTT.

This rearrangement joins TRBV5-1 to TRBJ1-2, with D unresolved. In germline, CDR1 is SGHRS, CDR2 YFSETQ. V was pared by 0 bases and J by 8 bases, with 11 bases between. CDR3 length: 13 amino acids. The CDR3 spells CASSLDVPTGYTF. The CDR3 bases are TGCGCCAGCAGCTTGGATGTTCCAACCGGCTACACCTTC.